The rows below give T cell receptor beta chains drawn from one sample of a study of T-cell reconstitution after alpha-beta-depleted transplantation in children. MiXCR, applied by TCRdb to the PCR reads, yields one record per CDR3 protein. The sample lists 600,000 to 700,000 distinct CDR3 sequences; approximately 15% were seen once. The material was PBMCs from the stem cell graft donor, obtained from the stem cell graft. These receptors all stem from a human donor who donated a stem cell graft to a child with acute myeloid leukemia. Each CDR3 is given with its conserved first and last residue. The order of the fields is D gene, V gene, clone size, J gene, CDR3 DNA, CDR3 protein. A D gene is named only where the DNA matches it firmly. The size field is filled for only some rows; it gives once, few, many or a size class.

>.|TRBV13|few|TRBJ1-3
TGTGCCAGCAGCCCAGAAAGGACCTCTGGAAACACCATATATTTT
CASSPERTSGNTIYF
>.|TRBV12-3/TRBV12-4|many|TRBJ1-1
TGTGCCAGCAGCCCCAGGGTGAACACTGAAGCTTTCTTT
CASSPRVNTEAFF
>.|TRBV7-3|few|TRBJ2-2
TGTGCCAGCAGCTTCGACGACGGGAACACCGGGGAGCTGTTTTTT
CASSFDDGNTGELFF
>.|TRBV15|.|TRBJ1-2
TGTGCCACCAGCAGAGCAGGCCTCCCCCACTATGGCTACACCTTC
CATSRAGLPHYGYTF
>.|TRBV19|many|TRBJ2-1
TGTGCCAGTAGTATTCGTAGTGAGCAGTTCTTC
CASSIRSEQFF
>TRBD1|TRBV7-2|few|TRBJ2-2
TGTGCCAGCAGCTCACAGACAGGGTCGGGCACCGGGGAGCTGTTTTTT
CASSSQTGSGTGELFF
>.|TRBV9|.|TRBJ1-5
TGTGCCAGCAGCGTAAAGTACGATCAGCCCCAGCATTTT
CASSVKYDQPQHF
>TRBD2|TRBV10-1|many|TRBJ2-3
TGCGCCAGCAGTGGCCAGCGGGAAAGAGATACGCAGTATTTT
CASSGQRERDTQYF
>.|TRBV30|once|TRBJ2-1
TGTGCCTGGAGTCCTGACCGTTACAATGAGCAGTTCTTC
CAWSPDRYNEQFF
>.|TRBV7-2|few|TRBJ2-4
TGTGCCAGCAGCTCGGGGCTAGCCAAAAACATTCAGTACTTC
CASSSGLAKNIQYF
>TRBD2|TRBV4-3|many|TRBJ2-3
TGCGCCAGCAGCCAGACTATCGGGGGGGGAGATACGCAGTATTTT
CASSQTIGGGDTQYF
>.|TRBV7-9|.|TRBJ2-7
TGTGCCAGCAGCTTAGGGCTTAAGAGCTACGAGCAGTACTTC
CASSLGLKSYEQYF
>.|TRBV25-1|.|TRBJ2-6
TGTGCCAGCAGGGGGCTGGTCTCTGGGGCCAACGTCCTGACTTTC
CASRGLVSGANVLTF
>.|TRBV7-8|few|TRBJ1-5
TGTGCCAGCAGCTTATGGGGCGTGGATCAGCCCCAGCATTTT
CASSLWGVDQPQHF
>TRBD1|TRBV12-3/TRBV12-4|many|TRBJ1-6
TGTGCCAGCAGCACCGGGACAGGTGATAATTCACCCCTCCACTTT
CASSTGTGDNSPLHF
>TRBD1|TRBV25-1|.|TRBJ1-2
TGTGCCAGCAGTGGCCTTGGACAGGGACTAAGTGGCTACACCTTC
CASSGLGQGLSGYTF
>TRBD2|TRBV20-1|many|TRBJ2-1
TGCAGTGCCACCCCGGGGTCTAGCGGCTACAATGAGCAGTTCTTC
CSATPGSSGYNEQFF
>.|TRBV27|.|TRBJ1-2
TGTGCCAGCAGCCCGGCCTTAGGGGGAATAGGCTATGGCTACACCTTC
CASSPALGGIGYGYTF
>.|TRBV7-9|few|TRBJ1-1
TGTGCCAGCAGCCCCACCTTTCGGACGGTGAACACTGAAGCTTTCTTT
CASSPTFRTVNTEAFF
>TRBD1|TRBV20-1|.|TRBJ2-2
TGCAGTGCTAGAGGCTACCAGGGGGCGCCCTATACCTGGGAGCTGTTTTTT
CSARGYQGAPYTWELFF
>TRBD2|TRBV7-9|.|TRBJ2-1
TGTGCCAGCAGCGCCCCCACTAGCGGCGGTGAGCAGTTCTTC
CASSAPTSGGEQFF
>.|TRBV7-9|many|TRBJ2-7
TGTGCCAGCAGCTTAAATGGGGGCAACGAGCAGTACTTC
CASSLNGGNEQYF
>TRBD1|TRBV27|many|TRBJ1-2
TGTGCCAGCAGTAAAGGACAGGGGAATTTAGACTACACCTTC
CASSKGQGNLDYTF
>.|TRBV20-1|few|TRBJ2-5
TGCAGTGCTAGTTTAGGGCGGGCGGAACAAGAGACCCAGTACTTC
CSASLGRAEQETQYF
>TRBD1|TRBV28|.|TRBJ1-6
TGTGCCAGCAGTTGGACAGGGGGCTTCAATTCACCCCTCCACTTT
CASSWTGGFNSPLHF
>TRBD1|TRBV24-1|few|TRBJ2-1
TGTGCCACCAGTGAGCCGGGACAGGGGTTTAAGGAGCAGTTCTTC
CATSEPGQGFKEQFF
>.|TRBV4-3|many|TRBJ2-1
TGCGCCAGCAGCCAAGATGCAGCGCGGAATGAGCAGTTCTTC
CASSQDAARNEQFF
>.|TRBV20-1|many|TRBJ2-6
TGCAGTGCTTCCACAGGAGCCCTTCCCTCTGGGGCCAACGTCCTGACTTTC
CSASTGALPSGANVLTF
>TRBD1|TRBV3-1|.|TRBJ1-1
TGTGCCAGCAGCCAAGCCCCGACAGGGCCGAACACTGAAGCTTTCTTT
CASSQAPTGPNTEAFF
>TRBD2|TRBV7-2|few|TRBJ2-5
TGTGCCAGCAGCCTAGCGGGGGGAGGACTAGAGACCCAGTACTTC
CASSLAGGGLETQYF
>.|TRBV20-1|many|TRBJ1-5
TGCAGTGCTAGAGTGGAGGGGAAGATGGCCAATCAGCCCCAGCATTTT
CSARVEGKMANQPQHF
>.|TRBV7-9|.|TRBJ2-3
TGTGCCAGCAGCCTGGACAGCGCCGGCCTCGCCACGCAGTATTTT
CASSLDSAGLATQYF
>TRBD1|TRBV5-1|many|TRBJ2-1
TGCGCCAGCAGCGGACGGTCGGCAGGGGGAAGCGGTGAGCAGTTCTTC
CASSGRSAGGSGEQFF
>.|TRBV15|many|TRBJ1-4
TGTGCCACCAGCAGAGATACAGCAACTAATGAAAAACTGTTTTTT
CATSRDTATNEKLFF
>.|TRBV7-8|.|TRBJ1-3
TGTGCCAGCAGCGTGGCCTGGCTCTCCGGAAACACCATATATTTT
CASSVAWLSGNTIYF
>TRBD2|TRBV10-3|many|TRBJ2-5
TGTGCCATCAGTGAGTTGGCGGGGGAGACGCAAGAGACCCAGTACTTC
CAISELAGETQETQYF
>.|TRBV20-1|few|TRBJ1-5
TGCAGTGCTAGAGGCCCGGGCCTCGGAGGAAATCAGCCCCAGCATTTT
CSARGPGLGGNQPQHF
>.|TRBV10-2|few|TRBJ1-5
TGCGCCAGCGGCCCGGACGGGTACTATCAGCCCCAGCATTTT
CASGPDGYYQPQHF
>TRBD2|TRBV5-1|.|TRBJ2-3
TGCGCCAGCAGCTTGGAGGCTAGCGGAGGGAGCACAGATACGCAGTATTTT
CASSLEASGGSTDTQYF
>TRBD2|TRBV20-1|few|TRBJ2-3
TGCAGTGCTAGAGGGACTAGCGGGGCCCTAAGCACAGATACGCAGTATTTT
CSARGTSGALSTDTQYF
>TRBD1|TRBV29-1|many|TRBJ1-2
TGCAGCGTTCAGGGGGGGGACAACCCCTCTAACTATGGCTACACCTTC
CSVQGGDNPSNYGYTF
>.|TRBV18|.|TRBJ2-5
TGTGCCAGCTCACCACCGGTCGAAGGGGATAGGAAGACCCAGTACTTC
CASSPPVEGDRKTQYF
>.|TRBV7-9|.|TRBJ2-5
TGTGCCAGCGGCGGGACTTTGCAAGAGACCCAGTACTTC
CASGGTLQETQYF
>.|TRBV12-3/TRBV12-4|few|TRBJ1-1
TGTGCCAGCAGTTTCTCGAGGGGGAACACTGAAGCTTTCTTT
CASSFSRGNTEAFF
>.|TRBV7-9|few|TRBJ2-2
TGTGCCAGCAGCGCCACACAGAACACCGGGGAGCTGTTTTTT
CASSATQNTGELFF
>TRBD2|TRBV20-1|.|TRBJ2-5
TGCAGTGCTGGGACTAGCGGGGGGAGGGAAGAGACCCAGTACTTC
CSAGTSGGREETQYF
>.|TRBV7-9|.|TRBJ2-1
TGTGCCAGCAGCCTCTCCGGGACCTTGGGAGGAAATGAGCAGTTCTTC
CASSLSGTLGGNEQFF
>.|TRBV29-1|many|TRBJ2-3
TGCAGCGTTGATAAAGGGGGGGATGATACGCAGTATTTT
CSVDKGGDDTQYF
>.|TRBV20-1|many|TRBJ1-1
TGCAGTGCTACGAGGGGGGCGGCTTTCTTT
CSATRGAAFF
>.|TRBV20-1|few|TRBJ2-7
TGCAGTGCTAGAGCAACCCGGGGGTTGGACGAGCAGTACTTC
CSARATRGLDEQYF